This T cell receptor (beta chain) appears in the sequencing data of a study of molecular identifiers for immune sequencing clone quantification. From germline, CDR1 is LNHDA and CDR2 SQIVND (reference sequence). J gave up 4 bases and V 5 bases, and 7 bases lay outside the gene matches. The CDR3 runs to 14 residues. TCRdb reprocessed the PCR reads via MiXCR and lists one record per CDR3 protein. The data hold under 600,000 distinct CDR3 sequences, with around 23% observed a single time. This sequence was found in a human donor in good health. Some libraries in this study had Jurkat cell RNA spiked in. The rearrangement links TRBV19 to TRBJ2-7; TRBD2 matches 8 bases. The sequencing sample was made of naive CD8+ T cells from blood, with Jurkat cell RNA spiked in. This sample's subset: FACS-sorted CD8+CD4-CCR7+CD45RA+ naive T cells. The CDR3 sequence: CASSSGLARYEQYF. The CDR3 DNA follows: TGTGCCAGTAGTTCCGGACTAGCCCGGTACGAGCAGTACTTC.